The clone carrying this T cell receptor (beta chain) turned up a few times. The germline CDR1 and CDR2 sequences are SGHVS and FNYEAQ. The germline V and J ends were trimmed by 1 base and 5 bases, with 11 bases remaining between them. The CDR3 covers 14 residues. This sample was taken from a study of blood T cell repertoires in COVID-19. Background on the study: COVID-19 samples collected from the United States, Italy and Spain covered acute and convalescent phases. The analysed material was cDNA or gDNA that came from T cells, B-cell-depleted T cells, or PBMCs.

Authors' methods: Using reference gene primer amplification, nucleated cell counts were estimated. Produced via immunoSEQ multiplex PCR; TCRdb's table is partial and in-frame only. The DNA gave D and trimming, while V, J and clone size come from that table. The sample has about 88,000 clones, approximately 70% seen once; the top ten hold 20% to 25%. The sequence was obtained from a woman aged 60-70 years in a cohort sampled during active or convalescent COVID-19. The J gene is TRBJ2-5, the V gene TRBV7-6, with D possibly being TRBD1 (6 bases). The sequenced sample consisted of peripheral blood. In DNA, the CDR3 is TGTGCCAGCAGCTTAGATACAGGGAAGGAGACCCAGTACTTC. Its translation: CASSLDTGKETQYF.